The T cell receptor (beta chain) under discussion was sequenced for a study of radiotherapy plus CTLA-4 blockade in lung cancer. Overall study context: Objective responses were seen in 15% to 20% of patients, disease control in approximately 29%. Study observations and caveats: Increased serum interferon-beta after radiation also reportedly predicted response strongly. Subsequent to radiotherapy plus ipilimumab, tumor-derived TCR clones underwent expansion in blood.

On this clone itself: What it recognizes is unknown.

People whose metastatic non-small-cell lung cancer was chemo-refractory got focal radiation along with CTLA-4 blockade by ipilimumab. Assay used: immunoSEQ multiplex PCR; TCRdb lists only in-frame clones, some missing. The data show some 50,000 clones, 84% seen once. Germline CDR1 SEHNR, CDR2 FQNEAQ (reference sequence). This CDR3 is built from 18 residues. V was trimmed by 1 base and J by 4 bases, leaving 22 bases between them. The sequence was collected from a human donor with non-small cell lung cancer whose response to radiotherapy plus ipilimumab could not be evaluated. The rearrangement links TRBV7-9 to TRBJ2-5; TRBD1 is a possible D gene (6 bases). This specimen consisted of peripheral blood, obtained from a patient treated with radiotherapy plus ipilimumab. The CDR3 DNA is TGTGCCAGCAGCTTAGGGGGTCTGGACAGAGGAAGGACAGAGACCCAGTACTTC. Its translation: CASSLGGLDRGRTETQYF. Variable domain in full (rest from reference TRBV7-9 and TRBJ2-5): DTGVSQNPRHKITKRGQNVTFRCDPISEHNRLYWYRQTLGQGPEFLTYFQNEAQLEKSRLLSDRFSAERPKGSFSTLEIQRTEQGDSAMYLCASSLGGLDRGRTETQYFGPGTRLLVL.